This entry describes one TCR beta chain. The germline gives CDR1 LNHDA, CDR2 SQIVND (reference sequence). This CDR3 is 13 amino acids long. V was trimmed by 3 bases and J by 8 bases, leaving 10 bases between them. This sample stems from a study of cytomegalovirus exposure and HLA in healthy donors. The PCR used 60 Vbeta and 13 Jbeta primers. The repertoire was sequenced with immunoSEQ multiplex PCR; TCRdb's copy has only in-frame clones and lacks some. The sample gives 120,000 or so clones, about 73% of which show up once; approximately 1.2% is in the top ten. The sequence derives from a woman aged 25-40 years in good health and CMV-seronegative. The chain uses TRBV19 and TRBJ1-4; D unresolved. The sample taken for sequencing was PBMCs. The chain's CDR3 is CASSISGREKLFF. CDR3 in DNA: TGTGCCAGTAGTATTTCAGGTCGGGAAAAACTGTTTTTT.